The next 3 T cell receptor beta chains were all read from a single sample in a study of blood T cell repertoires in COVID-19 (dated by TCRdb to 2018 to 2021). Preparation of the library involved the immunoSEQ multiplex PCR assay. Here the immuneACCESS table is served through TCRdb, limited to in-frame sequences with V and J called. Missing clones are a known gap in these copies; in checked studies unresolved V genes cover under half, and the rest lacks a known reason. Across this sample there are approximately 280,000 clones, with around nine tenths seen only once. Roughly 6.3% of the sample comes from the top ten. The sequenced material came from PBMCs or T cells enriched from blood (not recorded which). The receptors originated from a woman aged 40 to 55 who had recovered from COVID-19.

V gene TRBV3-1 (or the pseudogene TRBV3-2) combines with J gene TRBJ2-3; TRBD2 matches at 8 bases. Germline CDR1 is LGHDT and CDR2 is YNNKEL (reference sequence). Trimming took 4 bases from V and 2 from J; bases not matched to a gene: 2. The CDR3 sequence is 14 residues long. The CDR3 coding sequence is TGTGCCAGCAGCCTGCGGGGGGACACAGATACGCAGTATTTT. Its protein product is CASSLRGDTDTQYF.

The chain joins TRBV7-2 to TRBJ2-4; 9 bases map to TRBD1. J gave up 5 bases and V 0 bases, and 8 bases lay outside the gene matches. Looked up from germline, CDR1 is SGHTA and CDR2 is FQGNSA. This CDR3 contains 17 residues. The CDR3 bases are TGTGCCAGCAGCTTAGCACCCACAGGGGGCCTCCAAAACATTCAGTACTTC. Translated: CASSLAPTGGLQNIQYF.

V and J are TRBV6-2 or TRBV6-3 and TRBJ2-7, with a weak D call TRBD2 (6 bases). This CDR3 has 11 residues. The germline gives CDR1 MNHEY, CDR2 SVGEGT. The ends were cut back, 4 bases at V and 6 bases at J, with 7 bases in the middle. DNA of the CDR3: TGTGCCAGCAGTTTGGAGGGCGAGCAGTACTTC. This codes for CASSLEGEQYF.